One sample yielded the 18 T cell receptor beta chains listed below, sequenced in a study of CD8+CD57+ T cells in acquired aplastic anemia. The study profiled TCR beta VDJ and CDR3 using genomic DNA as template. From the reads, TCRdb called clonotypes with MiXCR, one entry per CDR3 protein. The table lists some 210,000 distinct CDR3 sequences, roughly 55% of them singletons, with about 29% in the top ten. The sequenced sample consisted of sorted CD4+, CD8+, or CD8+CD57+ T cells (not recorded which) from PBMCs. Every receptor here comes from a human donor in good health.

J is TRBJ2-1 and V is TRBV6-4; tentative D call: TRBD1 (5 bases). The ends were cut back, 6 bases at V and 4 bases at J, with 10 bases in the middle. CDR1 is MRHNA and CDR2 is SNTAGT in the germline V gene. This CDR3 is 13 amino acids long. CDR3 in DNA: TGTGCCAGCAGCTACCAGGGATACAATGAGCAGTTCTTC. Translating gives CASSYQGYNEQFF.

This clonotype was seen repeatedly, ten times or more. The V gene is TRBV4-2, the J gene TRBJ2-6, with a possible D match to TRBD1 (5 bases). The CDR3 sequence is 13 residues long. Per the germline V gene, CDR1 is LGHNA and CDR2 is YNFKEQ. The V end was cut by 6 bases, the J end by 2 bases, with 5 bases between. The DNA of the CDR3 is TGTGCCAGCAGGGGGCCTGGGGCCAACGTCCTGACTTTC. This codes for CASRGPGANVLTF.

This sequence joins TRBV20-1 and TRBJ1-1; D gene unclear. The CDR3 totals 11 residues. V was trimmed by 5 bases and J by 8 bases, leaving 12 bases between them. The germline CDR1 and CDR2 sequences are DFQATT and SNEGSKA (reference sequence). The CDR3 sequence is CSADGKSEAFF. As DNA, the CDR3 is TGCAGTGCTGATGGGAAATCAGAAGCTTTCTTT.

DNA of the CDR3: TGTGCCAGCAGCCGAGAACCCCATCAGGTCACTGAAGCTTTCTTT. Its protein is CASSREPHQVTEAFF. The chain couples TRBV9 to TRBJ1-1, with D hard to call. There are 15 residues in the CDR3. Germline V CDR1 and CDR2: SGDLS, YYNGEE. V lost 4 bases and J 4 bases, leaving 17 bases between the germline ends. Complete variable domain (other parts from reference TRBV9 and TRBJ1-1): DSGVTQTPKHLITATGQRVTLRCSPRSGDLSVYWYQQSLDQGLQFLIQYYNGEERAKGNILERFSAQQFPDLHSELNLSSLELGDSALYFCASSREPHQVTEAFFGQGTRLTVV.

This clonotype has a count of ten or more. The rearrangement links TRBV7-6 to TRBJ1-1; 7 nucleotides agree with TRBD1. Per germline, CDR1 SGHVS and CDR2 FNYEAQ. The CDR3 spans 15 residues. Trimming cost V 5 bases and J 4 bases; bases outside gene matches: 10. The DNA for the CDR3 is TGTGCCAGCAGCCCTCTAGAAGGGGGCGGCACTGAAGCTTTCTTT. Translation gives CASSPLEGGGTEAFF. The full variable domain, its missing parts supplied by reference TRBV7-6 and TRBJ1-1, is GAGVSQSPRYKVTKRGQDVALRCDPISGHVSLYWYRQALGQGPEFLTYFNYEAQQDKSGLPNDRFSAERPEGSISTLTIQRTEQRDSAMYRCASSPLEGGGTEAFFGQGTRLTVV.

The V gene is TRBV20-1, the J gene TRBJ2-7, with D perhaps matching TRBD2 (6 bases). The V gene lost 6 bases and the J gene lost 5 bases, with 23 bases spanning the gap. Per germline, CDR1 DFQATT and CDR2 SNEGSKA (reference sequence). The CDR3 consists of 15 residues. The CDR3, as DNA: TGCAGTGCCGCACTTGGTAGCGGAGGCGGGAACGAGCAGTACTTC. It encodes CSAALGSGGGNEQYF.

The chain has TRBV2 and TRBJ2-5; 9 positions match TRBD2. The CDR3 sequence is 14 residues long. Germline lookup yields CDR1 SNHLY and CDR2 FYNNEI. J lost 4 bases, V lost 6 bases, and 6 bases had no gene match. The chain's CDR3 is CASRGSGSGETQYF. The CDR3, as DNA: TGTGCCAGCAGGGGTAGCGGGAGTGGAGAGACCCAGTACTTC.

The V call is TRBV12-3 or TRBV12-4, the J call TRBJ1-2; D unclear. There are 13 residues in the CDR3. Trimming left V 6 bases short and J 5 bases short, with 13 bases between. The CDR3, as DNA: TGTGCCAGCAGGCCGACTGGCCCGTATGGCTACACCTTC. It specifies CASRPTGPYGYTF.

CDR3 region: CASTRDRTYEQYF. DNA for the CDR3: TGTGCCAGCACTCGGGACAGGACCTACGAGCAGTACTTC. The chain employs TRBV12-3 or TRBV12-4 and TRBJ2-7; 8 positions match TRBD1. Trimming cost V 7 bases and J 2 bases; bases outside gene matches: 4. The CDR3 consists of 13 residues.

This clonotype was found many times. This sequence joins TRBV9 and TRBJ2-2; 12 bases match TRBD2. CDR1 is SGDLS and CDR2 is YYNGEE in the germline V gene. The V gene end was trimmed by 0 bases and the J gene end by 5 bases; junction bases not matched to a gene: 8. This CDR3 is 18 amino acids long. This chain's CDR3 is CASSVGLAGGPRTGELFF. DNA for the CDR3: TGTGCCAGCAGCGTAGGTCTAGCGGGAGGGCCGAGGACCGGGGAGCTGTTTTTT.

This clonotype has a handful of counts. The gene calls are TRBV7-9 and TRBJ2-2; D is possibly TRBD1 (6 bases). Germline lookup yields CDR1 SEHNR and CDR2 FQNEAQ (reference sequence). There are 13 residues in the CDR3. V shed 5 bases and J shed 7 bases, with 11 bases lying between them. The CDR3 coding sequence is TGTGCCAGCAGCCCTACAGGGATCGGGGAGCTGTTTTTT. Translated, it gives CASSPTGIGELFF.

This chain connects TRBV29-1 to TRBJ2-7, with 7 bases fitting TRBD1. This CDR3 is 12 amino acids long. Unmatched junction bases numbered 5, after V lost 7 bases and J lost 2 bases. Germline loops: CDR1 SQVTM, CDR2 ANQGSEA. The CDR3 protein is CSAQDRPYEQYF. CDR3 DNA sequence: TGCAGCGCCCAGGACAGGCCCTACGAGCAGTACTTC.

The chain links TRBV6-1 to TRBJ2-3, with 9 bases fitting TRBD2. The junction had 14 bases not matched to a gene; V was cut back by 5 bases and J by 11 bases. The CDR3 consists of 15 residues. From germline, CDR1 is MNHNS and CDR2 SASEGT. This CDR3 reads CASSYFGGRVNEQYF. In DNA form, the CDR3 reads TGTGCCAGCAGTTACTTCGGCGGGAGGGTAAATGAGCAGTATTTT.

This clonotype was counted at least ten times. This chain links TRBV3-1 with TRBJ1-2; D unclear. Trimming removed 0 bases at V and 7 bases at J, with 9 bases between. There are 13 residues in the CDR3. The germline gives CDR1 LGHDT, CDR2 YNNKEL (reference sequence). CDR3 bases: TGTGCCAGCAGCCAAGATCCCTTTCTTGGCTACACCTTC. Encoded protein: CASSQDPFLGYTF.

This clonotype turned up a few times. In nucleotides, the CDR3 is TGTGCCATCAGGGGGACTAGCGGGATTGGATACGAGCAGTACTTC. It translates to CAIRGTSGIGYEQYF. The chain employs TRBV10-3 and TRBJ2-5; 13 bases fit TRBD2. The better agreement between TRBJ2-7 and the DNA end casts doubt on the J call. The germline V gene encodes CDR1 ENHRY and CDR2 SYGVKD. This CDR3 is built from 15 residues.

This sequence joins TRBV5-1 and TRBJ1-1; D is unclear. Trimming removed 2 bases from V and 5 bases from J, with 13 bases in between. This CDR3 has 14 amino acids. Germline CDR1 is SGHRS and CDR2 is YFSETQ. The CDR3 loop is CASSFEVTRTEAFF. Written as DNA, the CDR3 is TGCGCCAGCAGCTTCGAGGTTACTAGAACTGAAGCTTTCTTT.

The chain is built from TRBV15 and TRBJ1-5; the D gene is possibly TRBD1 (5 bases). Trimming took 0 bases from V and 0 from J, leaving 12 bases between them. CDR1 LNHNV and CDR2 YYDKDF come from the germline V gene (reference sequence). There are 17 residues in the CDR3. The DNA for the CDR3 is TGTGCCACCAGCAGAGATCCTACAGGAAATAGCAATCAGCCCCAGCATTTT. Its protein product is CATSRDPTGNSNQPQHF.

This chain connects TRBV20-1 to TRBJ2-7, with D maybe TRBD1 (5 bases). The CDR3 has 14 residues. V was shortened by 3 bases and J by 2 bases, with 14 bases between the two germline ends. CDR1 and CDR2 from the germline V gene are DFQATT and SNEGSKA (reference sequence). CDR3 amino acids: CSARVRVQAYEQYF. Here the CDR3 DNA reads TGCAGTGCTAGGGTCAGAGTACAGGCCTACGAGCAGTACTTC.